This TCR beta chain was recorded in a study of shared clonotypes between healthy human individuals. Findings of the study overall: Memory subsets had estimated richness that was generally smaller than that of naive subsets. Clonotype sharing among donors was expected to depend on sequencing depth.

This CDR3 contains 11 residues. V lost 1 base and J lost 4, with 0 bases in between. Germline values: CDR1 SGHTS, CDR2 YDEGEE. For this clone: Its antigen remains unknown. A much larger clone sits a single nucleotide away, making a read error possible. The sample has other DNA sequences that encode this CDR3 too.

Some clones are missing from TCRdb's copy, which holds only in-frame ones; the method was immunoSEQ multiplex PCR. The table has approximately 700,000 clones, 55% to 85% seen once. The genes are TRBV5-8 and TRBJ2-1; D unclear. The receptor comes from a woman aged 25-40 years in good health. The sequenced material came from memory CD4+ T cells sorted from blood. The subset here: CD45RA-negative fraction. This CDR3 is CASSLYNEQFF. In DNA form, the CDR3 reads TGTGCCAGCAGCTTGTACAATGAGCAGTTCTTC.